This T cell receptor beta chain was sequenced in a study of tumor and adjacent non-tumor tissue in lung cancer. Study details: Aged about 30 to 85 years, patients included roughly ten men and about 5 women with stage I to III disease.

V shed 5 bases, J shed 7 bases, and the junction held 13 bases outside the gene matches. The CDR3 runs 16 residues. No cell sorting was done before RNA was extracted from the tissue. The normal lung tissue was taken more than 3 cm from the tumor edge. Chemotherapy-naive patients with new lung cancer underwent thoracic surgery in China, August–late 2014. A modified ARM-PCR protocol with three rounds of nested PCR amplified TCRbeta. From the multiplex PCR reads, TCRdb called clonotypes with MiXCR, one entry per CDR3 protein. The repertoire holds around 76,000 distinct CDR3 sequences, with 76% as singletons. Study outcomes and limitations: Significantly higher TCR diversity was found in tumor than normal lung.

Note on this clonotype: Its antigen is unidentified.

The TCR originated in a man between 65 and 85 years old with non-small cell lung cancer. The chain links TRBV12-3 or TRBV12-4 to TRBJ2-2, with TRBD2 matching over 7 bases. The sequenced sample consisted of distant non-tumor lung tissue. CDR3 residues: CASSLYSGDYIGELFF. CDR3 sequence (DNA): TGTGCCAGCAGTCTATACAGCGGGGACTATATCGGGGAGCTGTTTTTT.